Listed here are 11 T cell receptor beta chains from one sample, sequenced in a study of graft-versus-host responses after intestinal transplantation (dated by TCRdb to 2020 to 2022). The protocol used for the library was the immunoSEQ multiplex PCR assay. This is the immuneACCESS table as TCRdb keeps it, with only in-frame sequences that have V and J called. A part of the clones is gone; compared with another copy, unresolved V genes explain less than half, and the rest is unexplained. For this sample the table gives roughly 110,000 clones, of which 85% to 95% were detected only once. Together, the top ten hold around 1.2% of the sample. The antigens these receptors bind are not known. The time point tag for this specimen amounts to: cells obtained before transplantation from donor or recipient. The specimen was unstimulated CD8+ T cells sorted from spleen or lymph node cells, collected before transplant. Every receptor here comes from a human donor who was the organ donor for an intestinal transplant.

The CDR3 region is CASSKDNTGELFF. The CDR3 DNA reads as TGTGCCAGCAGCAAGGACAACACCGGGGAGCTGTTTTTT. The rearrangement uses TRBV5-6 and TRBJ2-2; D remains ambiguous. Trimming stripped 4 bases from V and 2 bases from J, with 6 bases between. Per germline, CDR1 SGHDT and CDR2 YYEEEE. The CDR3 is made up of 13 amino acids.

This CDR3 reads CASSPQGYEQYF. The CDR3 DNA is TGTGCCAGCAGCCCCCAAGGGTACGAGCAGTACTTC. This chain links TRBV5-4 with TRBJ2-7; D gene unclear. From germline, CDR1 is SGHNT and CDR2 YYREEE (reference sequence). This CDR3 comprises 12 residues. The V gene lost 4 bases and the J gene lost 4 bases, with 9 bases spanning the gap.

The CDR3 DNA sequence: TGCGCCAGCAGCCATCCCAGGACTAGCGCCACTTCCTACAATGAGCAGTTCTTC. Its protein is CASSHPRTSATSYNEQFF. The chain combines TRBV4-1 with TRBJ2-1, with 9 bases identical to TRBD2. Germline CDR1 MGHRA, CDR2 YSYEKL. V lost 3 bases, J lost 1 base, and 10 bases stayed unmatched. This CDR3 has 18 residues.

This sequence joins TRBV2 and TRBJ2-7, with a possible D match to TRBD1 (6 bases). Trimming shortened V by 5 bases and J by 5 bases, and 7 bases separated the two germline ends. Germline V lookup: CDR1 SNHLY, CDR2 FYNNEI. The length of the CDR3 is 11 residues. CDR3 sequence (DNA): TGTGCCAGCAGTTGGGGGCACGAGCAGTACTTC. This gives the protein CASSWGHEQYF.

The rearrangement links TRBV4-1 to TRBJ1-1; unclear D gene. Germline V CDR1 and CDR2: MGHRA, YSYEKL. The CDR3 has 14 residues. The germline V and J ends were trimmed by 3 bases and 5 bases, with 13 bases remaining between them. In DNA, the CDR3 is TGCGCCAGCAGCCATATATCGGAGGGAACTGAAGCTTTCTTT. Protein: CASSHISEGTEAFF.

This rearrangement joins TRBV28 to TRBJ1-1, with D perhaps TRBD1 (5 bases). V lost 2 bases to trimming and J lost 0 bases, with 16 bases between them. In germline, CDR1 is MDHEN, CDR2 SYDVKM. This CDR3 comprises 17 residues. CDR3 nucleotides: TGTGCCAGCAGTTTAGGCAGGGCATACTCAATGAACACTGAAGCTTTCTTT. It yields the protein CASSLGRAYSMNTEAFF.

This sequence joins TRBV27 and TRBJ2-7; D perhaps matches TRBD2 (6 bases). The ends were cut back, 3 bases at V and 6 bases at J, with 12 bases in the middle. Germline CDR1 MNHEY, CDR2 SMNVEV (reference sequence). The CDR3 extends over 13 amino acids. The CDR3 nucleotides read TGTGCCAGCAGTTTGTGGCGGGACGGCGAGCAGTACTTC. Translation: CASSLWRDGEQYF.

The chain is built from TRBV29-1 and TRBJ1-1; D ambiguous. Trimming took 6 bases from V and 10 from J, leaving 12 bases between them. The CDR3 is 10 amino acids. Germline-derived CDR1 and CDR2 are SQVTM and ANQGSEA. The CDR3 DNA follows: TGCAGCGTGACGCGGATGGGAGCTTTCTTT. Its translation is CSVTRMGAFF.

The chain recombines TRBV4-3 with TRBJ2-7, with TRBD2 matching over 14 bases. This CDR3 is 16 amino acids long. J gave up 4 bases and V 4 bases, and 6 bases lay outside the gene matches. From germline, CDR1 is LGHNA and CDR2 YSLEER. The CDR3 protein is CASSRLAGGPDYEQYF. The CDR3 DNA reads as TGCGCCAGCAGCCGACTAGCGGGAGGGCCGGATTACGAGCAGTACTTC.

V gene TRBV4-1 combines with J gene TRBJ1-1; D is undetermined. V was trimmed by 0 bases and J by 0 bases, leaving 11 bases between them. Looked up from germline, CDR1 is MGHRA and CDR2 is YSYEKL. The CDR3 sequence is 16 residues long. This chain's CDR3 is CASSQEVRVMNTEAFF. CDR3 DNA sequence: TGCGCCAGCAGCCAAGAGGTTAGGGTTATGAACACTGAAGCTTTCTTT.

J is TRBJ2-5 and V is TRBV28, with TRBD2 as a possible D gene (6 bases). Trimming cost V 6 bases and J 5 bases, with 16 bases left between them. CDR3 size: 14 residues. From germline, CDR1 is MDHEN and CDR2 SYDVKM. CDR3 amino acids: CASRGPGAHETQYF. CDR3 bases: TGTGCCAGCAGGGGGCCGGGAGCTCATGAGACCCAGTACTTC.